This TCR beta chain was observed in a study of cytomegalovirus exposure and HLA in healthy donors. Study conclusions and caveats: Some 150 TCR beta chains were listed as cytomegalovirus-associated. Cytomegalovirus status, reportedly, was diagnosed with high specificity and sensitivity by the classifier.

The CDR3 is made up of 11 amino acids. Assay: immunoSEQ multiplex PCR; the TCRdb copy retains only in-frame clones and omits some. The sample lists about 200,000 clones, approximately 78% occurring once. The study drew the donors from its 120-subject validation cohort, separate from the approximately 700-subject first cohort. In this sample, this clone turned up a few times. Its target is not known. Specimen: PBMCs. The V gene is TRBV21-1, the J gene TRBJ1-2. TRBV21-1 is flagged as a pseudogene. The sequence was obtained from a woman in her twenties or thirties in good health and CMV-seronegative. DNA for the CDR3: TGTGCCAGCACCTCGACTACTGGCTACACCTTC. Its translation: CASTSTTGYTF.